This entry lists 16 T cell receptor beta chains sequenced from one sample in a study of shared clonotypes between healthy human individuals. Clones were sequenced by immunoSEQ multiplex PCR, and TCRdb holds only the in-frame ones, with some missing. Counted here are about 560,000 clones, around 77% occurring once; the ten biggest clones make up around 12%. The sample consisted of PBMCs. These receptors were obtained from a woman aged 35 to 49 in good health. Some clones in this sample may be carry-over from other donors' samples.

Details on this clone: A much larger clone differs from this one at a single base, so this may be a read error. This sample includes further DNA sequences coding for the same CDR3. This sequence joins TRBV5-4 and TRBJ2-2; 7 bases are shared with TRBD2. The germline V gene encodes CDR1 SGHNT and CDR2 YYREEE (reference sequence). This CDR3 is built from 13 residues. CDR3 sequence: CASSLGGFGELFF. The CDR3 DNA is TGCGCCAGCAGCTTGGGGGGGTTCGGGGAGCTGTTTTTT.

Here the CDR3 reads CSVGGGTGPTYEQYF. As DNA, the CDR3 is TGCAGCGTTGGGGGAGGGACAGGGCCCACTTACGAGCAGTACTTC. The chain employs TRBV29-1 and TRBJ2-7; 9 bases map to TRBD1. V was pared by 4 bases and J by 4 bases, with 11 bases of the junction left unmatched. The CDR3 contains 15 residues. The germline V gene encodes CDR1 SQVTM and CDR2 ANQGSEA.

The V gene is TRBV5-1, the J gene TRBJ2-5, with D maybe TRBD1 (6 bases). Germline V gives CDR1 SGHRS, CDR2 YFSETQ. This CDR3 is built from 16 residues. With 6 bases removed from V and 11 bases from J, the gap between germline ends came to 29 bases. The CDR3 sequence is CASNQFGDIQATGQYF. CDR3 coding DNA: TGCGCCAGCAACCAATTCGGGGACATCCAAGCTACTGGGCAGTACTTC.

The V and J genes are TRBV5-4 and TRBJ2-5; tentative D call: TRBD1 (5 bases). The CDR3 covers 14 residues. V lost 0 bases and J 3 bases, leaving 9 bases between the germline ends. The germline V gene has CDR1 SGHNT and CDR2 YYREEE (reference sequence). CDR3 sequence: CASSLDRRKETQYF. The CDR3 DNA is TGTGCCAGCAGCTTGGACAGGCGAAAAGAGACCCAGTACTTC.

As to this clone: The identical CDR3 is also encoded by other nucleotide sequences in the sample. V and J are TRBV15 and TRBJ2-7, with 7 bases aligning to TRBD1. Trimming cost V 1 base and J 0 bases; bases outside gene matches: 0. This CDR3 is 14 amino acids long. Germline assignment: CDR1 LNHNV and CDR2 YYDKDF (reference sequence). The CDR3 bases are TGTGCCACCAGCAGAGGGGACAGCTCCTACGAGCAGTACTTC. Amino acids: CATSRGDSSYEQYF.

The chain employs TRBV7-8 and TRBJ2-3, with D tentatively TRBD1 or TRBD2 (5 bases each). The CDR3 spans 16 residues. The V end lost 1 base, the J end lost 0 bases, and 11 bases lay between the germline ends. Germline V lookup: CDR1 SGHVS, CDR2 FQNEAQ. CDR3 in amino acids: CASSLGGYASTDTQYF. In DNA form, the CDR3 reads TGTGCCAGCAGCTTAGGGGGGTACGCAAGCACAGATACGCAGTATTTT.

The chain couples TRBV30 to TRBJ2-2; 8 nucleotides agree with TRBD1. The CDR3 extends over 14 amino acids. The trim removed 1 base at V and 4 bases at J, leaving 2 bases unmatched. Germline loops: CDR1 GTSNPN, CDR2 SVGIG (reference sequence). CDR3 sequence reads: CAWSARGRTGELFF. The CDR3 region has the DNA TGTGCCTGGAGTGCCAGGGGGCGCACCGGGGAGCTGTTTTTT.

The rearrangement joins TRBV6-1 to TRBJ2-1; 10 nucleotides align to TRBD1. Germline values: CDR1 MNHNS, CDR2 SASEGT. The CDR3 loop spans 13 amino acids. The J segment lost 9 bases and the V segment lost 4 bases, leaving 3 bases of the junction unmatched. CDR3: CASSGQGAVEQFF. CDR3 bases: TGTGCCAGCAGTGGACAGGGGGCTGTTGAGCAGTTCTTC.

This clone was detected a few times. The V gene is TRBV19, the J gene TRBJ2-1, with 8 bases that match TRBD2. After removal of 5 bases from V and 6 bases from J, the junction contained 12 bases not matched to a gene. Germline values: CDR1 LNHDA, CDR2 SQIVND (reference sequence). This CDR3 has 16 amino acids. CDR3 in amino acids: CASSPWREDWGNEQFF. CDR3 nucleotide sequence: TGTGCCAGTAGTCCGTGGCGGGAGGACTGGGGCAATGAGCAGTTCTTC.

This clone has only a few counts. Since a far larger clone is one base different, this is likely a read error. This CDR3 is also generated by other DNA sequences in the sample. The rearrangement joins TRBV27 to TRBJ2-3, with unresolved D. Per the germline V gene, CDR1 is MNHEY and CDR2 is SMNVEV (reference sequence). There are 13 residues in the CDR3. The CDR3 bases are TGTGCCAGCACAAGGTCCCACGGTGATACGCAGTACTTT. Its protein product is CASTRSHGDTQYF.

J is TRBJ2-5 and V is TRBV5-1, with 9 bases aligning to TRBD2. The CDR3 runs 16 residues. J was trimmed by 4 bases and V by 0 bases; bases with no gene match: 7. The germline gives CDR1 SGHRS, CDR2 YFSETQ. The CDR3 loop is CASSLAQREVGETQYF. DNA for the CDR3: TGCGCCAGCAGCTTGGCCCAGCGGGAGGTGGGAGAGACCCAGTACTTC.

The V call is TRBV20-1, the J call TRBJ2-5; D is undetermined. The germline gives CDR1 DFQATT, CDR2 SNEGSKA (reference sequence). The CDR3 contains 11 residues. Deletions cut 1 base from V and 3 bases from J, with 3 bases between. For the CDR3, the DNA is TGCAGTGCTAGAGTCGAAGAGACCCAGTACTTC. Amino acid sequence: CSARVEETQYF.

This clone was picked up one time. The conserved closing phenylalanine or tryptophan is absent in this CDR3, likely reflecting a read error. V gene TRBV10-3 combines with J gene TRBJ2-7; 11 bases match TRBD1. Germline CDR1 and CDR2: ENHRY and SYGVKD. The length of the CDR3 is 15 residues. The V and J ends lost 5 bases and 2 bases, in that order; junction bases with no gene match: 5. CDR3 sequence (DNA): TGTGCCATCAGTCTGGACAGGGGGCGAACCTACGAGCAGTACCTC. As protein: CAISLDRGRTYEQYL.

V usage is TRBV18 and J usage is TRBJ2-3; D perhaps matches TRBD1 (5 bases). Germline V CDR1 and CDR2: KGHSH, LQKENI. The V gene lost 4 bases and the J gene lost 4 bases, with 21 bases spanning the gap. CDR3 length equals 17 residues. The CDR3 sequence: CASSLSVTPGIPDTQYF. DNA of the CDR3: TGTGCCAGCTCACTCTCCGTTACCCCAGGGATCCCAGATACGCAGTATTTT.

The chain uses TRBV11-2 and TRBJ2-7; 7 bases are a match to TRBD1. From germline, CDR1 is SGHAT and CDR2 FQNNGV. The CDR3 is made up of 13 amino acids. The V segment lost 6 bases and the J segment 4 bases; nucleotides outside the gene matches: 6. The DNA for the CDR3 is TGTGCCAGCAGTCGGACAGGAAAATACGAGCAGTACTTC. Its protein is CASSRTGKYEQYF. The complete variable domain, with remaining parts taken from reference TRBV11-2 and TRBJ2-7, reads EAGVAQSPRYKIIEKRQSVAFWCNPISGHATLYWYQQILGQGPKLLIQFQNNGVVDDSQLPKDRFSAERLKGVDSTLKIQPAKLEDSAVYLCASSRTGKYEQYFGPGTRLTVT.

The CDR3 reads CASSLAFTGAYNEQFF. As DNA, the CDR3 is TGTGCCAGCAGCTTAGCTTTTACAGGGGCCTACAATGAGCAGTTCTTC. The chain recombines TRBV7-6 with TRBJ2-1, with 7 positions matching TRBD1. Trimming cost V 0 bases and J 2 bases; bases outside gene matches: 4. CDR3 length: 16 amino acids. The germline CDR1 and CDR2 sequences are SGHVS and FNYEAQ. Together with reference TRBV7-6 and TRBJ2-1, the CDR3 gives the full variable domain: GAGVSQSPRYKVTKRGQDVALRCDPISGHVSLYWYRQALGQGPEFLTYFNYEAQQDKSGLPNDRFSAERPEGSISTLTIQRTEQRDSAMYRCASSLAFTGAYNEQFFGPGTRLTVL.